This T cell receptor beta chain was recovered during a study of blood T cell repertoires in COVID-19. Study context: Sites across the United States, Italy and Spain contributed samples from acute and convalescent COVID-19.

Trimming cost V 7 bases and J 2 bases, with 8 bases left between them. Germline assignment: CDR1 SNHLY and CDR2 FYNNEI. CDR3 length equals 13 residues. The assay was immunoSEQ multiplex PCR, and TCRdb's table has in-frame clones only and misses some. The table shows some 100,000 clones, with approximately 78% occurring only once. This sequence was found in a man in his fifties or sixties with active or convalescent COVID-19. Sequencing input: peripheral blood. J is TRBJ2-2 and V is TRBV2; a possible D gene is TRBD2 (6 bases). For the CDR3, the DNA is TGTGCCAGCACGGGACTTAACACCGGGGAGCTGTTTTTT. Amino acid sequence: CASTGLNTGELFF. Looking up the rest from reference TRBV2 and TRBJ2-2 gives the full variable domain: EPEVTQTPSHQVTQMGQEVILRCVPISNHLYFYWYRQILGQKVEFLVSFYNNEISEKSEIFDDQFSVERPDGSNFTLKIRSTKLEDSAMYFCASTGLNTGELFFGEGSRLTVL.